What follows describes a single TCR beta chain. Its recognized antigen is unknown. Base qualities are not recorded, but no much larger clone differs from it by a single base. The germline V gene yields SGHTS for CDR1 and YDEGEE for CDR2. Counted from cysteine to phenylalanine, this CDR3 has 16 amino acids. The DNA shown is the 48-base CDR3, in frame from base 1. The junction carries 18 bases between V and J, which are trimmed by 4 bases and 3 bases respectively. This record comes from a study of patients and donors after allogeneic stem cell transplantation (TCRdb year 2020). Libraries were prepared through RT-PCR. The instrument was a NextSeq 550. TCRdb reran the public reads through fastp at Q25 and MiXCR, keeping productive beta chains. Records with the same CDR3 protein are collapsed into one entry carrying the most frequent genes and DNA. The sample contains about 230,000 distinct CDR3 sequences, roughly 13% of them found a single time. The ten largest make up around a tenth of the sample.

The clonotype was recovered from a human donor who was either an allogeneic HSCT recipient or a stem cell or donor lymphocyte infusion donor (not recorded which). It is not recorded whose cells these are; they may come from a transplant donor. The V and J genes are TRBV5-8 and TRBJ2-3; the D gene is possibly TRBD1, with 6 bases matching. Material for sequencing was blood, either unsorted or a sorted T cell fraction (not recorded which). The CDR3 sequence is CASSPAQGWMTDTQYF. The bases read TGTGCCAGCAGCCCTGCACAGGGTTGGATGACAGATACGCAGTATTTT.